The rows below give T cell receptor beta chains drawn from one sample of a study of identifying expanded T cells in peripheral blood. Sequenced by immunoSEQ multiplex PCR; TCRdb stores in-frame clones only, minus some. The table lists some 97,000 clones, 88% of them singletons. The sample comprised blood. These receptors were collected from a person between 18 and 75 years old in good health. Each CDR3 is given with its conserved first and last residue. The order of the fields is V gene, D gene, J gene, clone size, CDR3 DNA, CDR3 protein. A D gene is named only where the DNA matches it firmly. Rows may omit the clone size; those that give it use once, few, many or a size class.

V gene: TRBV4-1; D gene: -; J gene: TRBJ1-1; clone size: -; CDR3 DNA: TGCGCCAGCAGCCAACATAAACCCGCAGGGTGGGAGAACACTGAAGCTTTCTTT; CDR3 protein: CASSQHKPAGWENTEAFF
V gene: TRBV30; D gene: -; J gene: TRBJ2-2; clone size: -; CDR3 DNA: TGTGCCTGGACCAAGTCTTCCGGGGAGCTGTTTTTT; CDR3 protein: CAWTKSSGELFF
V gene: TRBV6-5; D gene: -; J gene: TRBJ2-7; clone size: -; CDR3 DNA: TGTGCCAGCAGTTTAAGCACGGTTACCTACGAGCAGTACTTC; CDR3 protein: CASSLSTVTYEQYF
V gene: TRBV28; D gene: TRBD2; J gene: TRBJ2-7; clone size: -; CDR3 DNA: TGTGCCAGCAGTTTCCCCCAGGGACTAGCGGGAGGGCCGAGTGAGCAGTACTTC; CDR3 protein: CASSFPQGLAGGPSEQYF
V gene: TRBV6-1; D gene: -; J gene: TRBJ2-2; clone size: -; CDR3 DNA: TGTGCCAGCAGTGAAGCATGGGCCCACCGGGAGCTGTTTTTT; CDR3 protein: CASSEAWAHRELFF
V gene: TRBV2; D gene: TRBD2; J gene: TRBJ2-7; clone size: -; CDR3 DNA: TGTGCCAGCAAGTTGACTAGCGGGGGTTCCTACGAGCAGTACTTC; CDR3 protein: CASKLTSGGSYEQYF
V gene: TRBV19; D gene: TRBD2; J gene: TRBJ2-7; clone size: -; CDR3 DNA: TGTGCCAGTAGTACCTCTAGCGGCCGAGGGAGCTCCTACGAGCAGTACTTC; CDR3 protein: CASSTSSGRGSSYEQYF
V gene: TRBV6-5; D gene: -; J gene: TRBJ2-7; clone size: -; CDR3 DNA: TGTGCCAGCAGTTACTCGATGGTGGCTAGCTCCTACGAGCAGTACTTC; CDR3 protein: CASSYSMVASSYEQYF
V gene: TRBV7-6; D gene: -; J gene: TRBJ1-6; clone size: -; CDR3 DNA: TGTGCCAGCAGCTTGGGACTCGGGACGAGTATTTCACCCCTCCACTTT; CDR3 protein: CASSLGLGTSISPLHF
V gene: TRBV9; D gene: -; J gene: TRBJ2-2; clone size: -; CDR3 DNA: TGTGCCAGCAGCGTAGAAGTCCGATCGGGCACCGGGGAGCTGTTTTTT; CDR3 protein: CASSVEVRSGTGELFF
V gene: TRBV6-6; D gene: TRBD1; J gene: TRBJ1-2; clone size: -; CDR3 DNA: TGTGCCAGCAGACCTCCGGGACAGGCCTCCTATGGCTACACCTTC; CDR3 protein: CASRPPGQASYGYTF
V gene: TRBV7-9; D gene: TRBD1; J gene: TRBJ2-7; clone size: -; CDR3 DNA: TGTGCCAGCAGCTTGCAGCCGGGACAGAATCCCTCCTACGAGCAGTACTTC; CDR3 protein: CASSLQPGQNPSYEQYF
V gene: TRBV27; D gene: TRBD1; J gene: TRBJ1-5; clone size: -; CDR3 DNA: TGTGCCAGCAGTAAGGGACAGTATAGCAATCAGCCCCAGCATTTT; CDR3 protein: CASSKGQYSNQPQHF
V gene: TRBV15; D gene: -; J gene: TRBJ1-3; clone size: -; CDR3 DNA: TGTGCCACCAGCAGAGGGGGGATCCCTGGAAACACCATATATTTT; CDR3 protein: CATSRGGIPGNTIYF
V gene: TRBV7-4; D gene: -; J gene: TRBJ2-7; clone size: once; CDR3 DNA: TGTGCCAGCAGCTACCCAAAGGAAGCAGGCTCCTACGAGCAGTACTTC; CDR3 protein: CASSYPKEAGSYEQYF
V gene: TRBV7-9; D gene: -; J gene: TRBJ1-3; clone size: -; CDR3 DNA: TGTGCCAGCAGAAGATCCGGAAACACCATATATTTT; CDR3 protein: CASRRSGNTIYF
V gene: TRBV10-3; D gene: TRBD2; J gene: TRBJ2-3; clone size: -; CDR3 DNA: TGTGCCATCAGTGATGGTCTAGCGGGGGGCACAGATACGCAGTATTTT; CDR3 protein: CAISDGLAGGTDTQYF
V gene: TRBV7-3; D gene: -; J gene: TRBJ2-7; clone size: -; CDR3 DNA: TGTGCCAGCAGCTTAAGCCTCTCGGGGGAGCAGTACTTC; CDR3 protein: CASSLSLSGEQYF
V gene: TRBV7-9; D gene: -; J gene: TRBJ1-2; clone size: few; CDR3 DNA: TGTGCCAGCAGCATCGCGGGGGCGTGGGGCTACACCTTC; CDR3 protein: CASSIAGAWGYTF
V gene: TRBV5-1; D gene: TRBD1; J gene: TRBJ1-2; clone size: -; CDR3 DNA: TGCGCCAGCAGCTTGGGGACAGGGGGATATGGCTACACCTTC; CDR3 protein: CASSLGTGGYGYTF
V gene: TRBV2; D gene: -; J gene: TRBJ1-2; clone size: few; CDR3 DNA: TGTGCCAGCAGTTTCCAAGAGGCCGGCTACACCTTC; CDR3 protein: CASSFQEAGYTF
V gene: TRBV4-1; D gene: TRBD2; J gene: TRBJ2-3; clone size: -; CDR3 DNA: TGCGCCAGCAGTGGGGGACTAGCGGGGAGGGTCACAGATACGCAGTATTTT; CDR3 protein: CASSGGLAGRVTDTQYF
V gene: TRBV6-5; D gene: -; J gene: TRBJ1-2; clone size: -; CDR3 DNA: TGTGCCAGCACCTCAACAGGGATGGGGGGCGGCTACACCTTC; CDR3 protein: CASTSTGMGGGYTF
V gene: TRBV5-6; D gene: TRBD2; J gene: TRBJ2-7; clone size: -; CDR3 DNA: TGTGCCAGCAGTCTCGGGGGGGCCGAGCAGTACTTC; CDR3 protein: CASSLGGAEQYF
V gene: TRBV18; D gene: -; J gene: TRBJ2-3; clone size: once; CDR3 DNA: TGTGCCAGCTCACCAAAAGATACGCAGTATTTT; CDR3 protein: CASSPKDTQYF
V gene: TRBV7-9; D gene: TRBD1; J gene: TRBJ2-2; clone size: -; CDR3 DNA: TGTGCCAGCAGCTTGACAGGGGAGGCCGGGGAGCTGTTTTTT; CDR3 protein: CASSLTGEAGELFF
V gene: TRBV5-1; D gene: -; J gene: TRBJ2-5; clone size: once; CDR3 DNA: TGCGCCAGCAGCTTCGGAGGACAGCAAGAGACCCAGTACTTC; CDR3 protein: CASSFGGQQETQYF
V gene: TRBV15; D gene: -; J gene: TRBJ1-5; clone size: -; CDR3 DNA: TGTGCCACCAGAAGAGGGTATTTGAGCATTAGCAATCAGCCCCAGCATTTT; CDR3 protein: CATRRGYLSISNQPQHF
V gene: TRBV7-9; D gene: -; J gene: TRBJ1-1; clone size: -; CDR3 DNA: TGTGCCAGCAGCTTAGAGAGAAGCTACGGGGGTTCGGGAGTCGAAGCTTTCTTT; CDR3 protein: CASSLERSYGGSGVEAFF
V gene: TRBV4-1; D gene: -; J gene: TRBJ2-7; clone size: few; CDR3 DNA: TGCGCCAGCAGCCAACGCTCCTACGAGCAGTACTTC; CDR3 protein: CASSQRSYEQYF
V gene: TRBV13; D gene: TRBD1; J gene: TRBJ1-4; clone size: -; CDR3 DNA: TGTGCCAGCAGCGCGGGACAGAGCGAAAAACTGTTTTTT; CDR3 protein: CASSAGQSEKLFF
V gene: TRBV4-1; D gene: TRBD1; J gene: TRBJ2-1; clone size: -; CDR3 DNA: TGCGCCAGCAGCCAAGATTCCGGGACAGGGTTCTTCAATGAGCAGTTCTTC; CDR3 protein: CASSQDSGTGFFNEQFF
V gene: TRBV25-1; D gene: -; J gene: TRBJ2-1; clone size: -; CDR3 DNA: TGTGCCAGCAGTGGGACTCCACGAAGCTCCTACAATGAGCAGTTCTTC; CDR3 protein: CASSGTPRSSYNEQFF
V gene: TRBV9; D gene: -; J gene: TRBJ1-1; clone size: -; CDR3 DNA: TGTGCCAGCAGCGCCCTAGGACTTATGAACACTGAAGCTTTCTTT; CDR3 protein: CASSALGLMNTEAFF
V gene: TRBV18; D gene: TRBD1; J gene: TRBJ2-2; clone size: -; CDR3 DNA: TGTGCCAGCTCACCAAAGGGACAGGGGTCGAACACCGGGGAGCTGTTTTTT; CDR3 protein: CASSPKGQGSNTGELFF
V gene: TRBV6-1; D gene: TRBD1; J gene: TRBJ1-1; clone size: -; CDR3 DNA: TGTGCCAGCAGACTTGGGACAGGGGTCACTGAAGCTTTCTTT; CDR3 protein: CASRLGTGVTEAFF
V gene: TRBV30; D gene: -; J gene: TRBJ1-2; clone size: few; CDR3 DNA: -; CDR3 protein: CAWSPFGPGGYTF
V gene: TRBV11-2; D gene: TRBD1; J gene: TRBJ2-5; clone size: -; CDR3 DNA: TGTGCCAGCAGCAGATCCGGGACAGACCAAGAGACCCAGTACTTC; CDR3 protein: CASSRSGTDQETQYF
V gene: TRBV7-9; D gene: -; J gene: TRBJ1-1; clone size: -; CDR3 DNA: TGTGCCAGCAGCTTAGTAAGGCGGAACACTGAAGCTTTCTTT; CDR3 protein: CASSLVRRNTEAFF
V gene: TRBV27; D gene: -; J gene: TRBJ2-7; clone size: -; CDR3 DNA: TGTGCCAGCAGTTCCCCCGGGACTTATACCTACGAGCAGTACTTC; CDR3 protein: CASSSPGTYTYEQYF
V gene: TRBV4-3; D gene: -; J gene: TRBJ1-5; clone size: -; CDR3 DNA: TGCGCCAGCAGCCAAGATTGGAGGGAGGAATATCAGCCCCAGCATTTT; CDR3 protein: CASSQDWREEYQPQHF
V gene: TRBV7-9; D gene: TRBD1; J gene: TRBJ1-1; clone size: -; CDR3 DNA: TGTGCCAGCAGCTTACCGGGACAGGGGCTAGGCACTGAAGCTTTCTTT; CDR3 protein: CASSLPGQGLGTEAFF
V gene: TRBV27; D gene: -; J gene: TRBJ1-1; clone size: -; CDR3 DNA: TGTGCCAGCAGTTTATCACAGGGCCCGAACACTGAAGCTTTCTTT; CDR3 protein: CASSLSQGPNTEAFF
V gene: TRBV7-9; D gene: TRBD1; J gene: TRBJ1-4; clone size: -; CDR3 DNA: TGTGCCAGCAGCCGGGGGGACAGGGCAACTAATGAAAAACTGTTTTTT; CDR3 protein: CASSRGDRATNEKLFF
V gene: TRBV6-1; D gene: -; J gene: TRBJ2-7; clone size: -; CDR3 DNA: TGTGCCAGCAGGGAGGGAGCCAGCTACGAGCAGTACTTC; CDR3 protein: CASREGASYEQYF
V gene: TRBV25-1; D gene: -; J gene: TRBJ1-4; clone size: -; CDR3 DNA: TGTGCCAGCAGTGAATCAGGTCCTGAAAAACTGTTTTTT; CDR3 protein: CASSESGPEKLFF
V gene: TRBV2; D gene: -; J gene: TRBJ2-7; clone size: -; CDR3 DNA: TGTGCCAGCAGCTCAGCAGGGGAGTCCTTTGGGGAGCAGTACTTC; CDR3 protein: CASSSAGESFGEQYF
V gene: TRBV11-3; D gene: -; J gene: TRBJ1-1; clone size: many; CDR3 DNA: TGTGCCAGCAGCTTTCCCCGGGAAGAAGCTTTCTTT; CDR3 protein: CASSFPREEAFF
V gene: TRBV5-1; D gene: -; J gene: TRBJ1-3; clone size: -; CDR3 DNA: TGCGCCAGCAGCTTGGTGGCAGCTTCTGGAAACACCATATATTTT; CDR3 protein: CASSLVAASGNTIYF
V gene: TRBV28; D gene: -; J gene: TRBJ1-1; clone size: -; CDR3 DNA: TGTGCCAGCAGTCAGGGGTACACTGAAGCTTTCTTT; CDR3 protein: CASSQGYTEAFF
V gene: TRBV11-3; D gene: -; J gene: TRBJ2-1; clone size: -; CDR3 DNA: TGTGCCAGCAGCCAAGGGCTGGTTAATGAGCAGTTCTTC; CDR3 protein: CASSQGLVNEQFF